Reported below is one TCR beta chain. The entry originates in a study of graft-versus-host responses after intestinal transplantation. General study findings and limits: High graft-versus-host to host-versus-graft T cell clonal ratios marked allografts of patients with graft-donor macrochimerism.

The CDR3 sequence is 16 residues long. The V end lost 5 bases, the J end lost 0 bases, and 14 bases lay between the germline ends. Looked up from germline, CDR1 is MDHEN and CDR2 is SYDVKM. The table came from immunoSEQ multiplex PCR; TCRdb's copy has only in-frame clones and leaves some out. This repertoire shows about 12,000 clones, under 45% found once; its top ten account for approximately 3.2%. Irradiated, violet-dye-labeled stimulators (roughly 200,000) were plated alongside roughly 200,000 CFSE-labeled responders. The material was alloreactive CD8+ T cells from a mixed lymphocyte reaction culture, obtained before intestinal transplant. The sample's subset: CFSE-low proliferating T cells sorted from roughly six-day pre-transplant mixed lymphocyte reaction (GvH or HvG direction). V usage is TRBV28 and J usage is TRBJ2-1; D not certain. The receptor comes from a human patient who received an intestinal transplant. The CDR3 sequence: CASSIHRRSSYNEQFF. As DNA, the CDR3 is TGTGCCAGCAGTATCCATAGACGAAGCTCCTACAATGAGCAGTTCTTC. Together with reference TRBV28 and TRBJ2-1, the CDR3 gives the full variable domain: DVKVTQSSRYLVKRTGEKVFLECVQDMDHENMFWYRQDPGLGLRLIYFSYDVKMKEKGDIPEGYSVSREKKERFSLILESASTNQTSMYLCASSIHRRSSYNEQFFGPGTRLTVL.